This TCR beta chain comes out of a study of T cells expressing NK-cell markers. As for the study in general: All TCR beta repertoires analysed originated from sorted CD3+CD56+NKG2C+, CD3+CD56+NKG2C- and CD3+CD56-NKG2C+ T cells. Findings and caveats of the study: Of the CD8+ T cell pool in about 6 donors, about 1.0-7.5% was accounted for by dominant NKG2C+ clonotypes. The CD3+CD56-NKG2C+ fraction of a few donors was likewise dominated by these clonotypes.

On this clonotype itself: As yet, its antigen is unknown.

TCR beta cDNA was generated via 5'RACE template switching incorporating UMIs. TCRdb re-analyzed the 5' RACE reads; it lists each CDR3 protein once, without DNA. Recorded for this sample: some 140,000 distinct CDR3 sequences. Looked up from germline, CDR1 is SGHRS and CDR2 is YFSETQ. The CDR3 sequence is 18 residues long. The sequencing input was blood T cells: a sorted CD56 or NKG2C T cell subset, CD4+ or CD8+ T cells, or bulk PBMC T cells (not recorded which). The receptor comes from a woman in her fifties or sixties in good health. The rearrangement joins TRBV5-1 to TRBJ2-3; as DNA is missing, the TRBD1 call by TCRdb cannot be tested. CDR3 sequence reads: CASSLETPFARGTDTQYF.